This section outlines one T cell receptor beta chain sequence together with its context. This CDR3 comprises 14 residues. V dropped 4 bases and J dropped 0 bases, with 8 bases sitting between them. Germline V gives CDR1 LNHDA, CDR2 SQIVND (reference sequence). The data were obtained in a study of shared clonotypes between healthy human individuals. Study information: Aged 18 to 49, the donors were a couple of women and a few men.

Using immunoSEQ multiplex PCR, the repertoire was profiled, and TCRdb retains in-frame clones only, with some absent. Found here are about 800,000 clones, 96% of them singletons; the top ten hold about 0.25%. CD45RO negativity and positive selection for CCR7 defined naive CD8 cells, a population that excluded terminally differentiated effector memory CD45RA+ cells. What was sequenced was naive CD8+ T cells sorted from blood. This sequence was found in a man between 25 and 39 years old in good health. The chain couples TRBV19 to TRBJ2-3, with TRBD2 as a possible D gene (6 bases). The CDR3 sequence is CASSKRESTDTQYF. CDR3 DNA sequence: TGTGCCAGTAGTAAACGGGAGAGCACAGATACGCAGTATTTT.